The 13 T cell receptor beta chains below were found in one sample sequenced in a study of CD8 T cells in Susac syndrome. Random-hexamer reverse transcription was applied to about 0.45 to 1 ug RNA. TCRdb passed the immunoSEQ multiplex PCR reads through MiXCR, listing each CDR3 protein once. Among 78,000 or so distinct CDR3 sequences listed, approximately 94% were seen once. The specimen sequenced was CD8+ T cells from PBMCs. All receptors derive from a human donor with multiple sclerosis.

The chain joins TRBV11-2 to TRBJ1-4, with D possibly TRBD1 on 5 matching bases. Germline CDR1 is SGHAT and CDR2 is FQNNGV. Trimming removed 2 bases at V and 0 bases at J, with 13 bases between. This CDR3 has 17 residues. The CDR3 DNA follows: TGTGCCAGCAGCTTAAGCTATGGGACTACAACTAATGAAAAACTGTTTTTT. This encodes CASSLSYGTTTNEKLFF.

The V and J genes are TRBV29-1 and TRBJ1-2; D gene ambiguous. The germline CDR1 and CDR2 sequences are SQVTM and ANQGSEA. CDR3 length equals 10 residues. V lost 3 bases, J lost 6 bases, and 5 bases lay in between. This chain's CDR3 is CSVDVDGYTF. The DNA for the CDR3 is TGCAGCGTTGATGTTGATGGCTACACCTTC.

For the CDR3, the DNA is TGTGCCTGGAGTGCCGGGGGTGACGAGCAGTTCTTC. Translating it yields CAWSAGGDEQFF. J is TRBJ2-1 and V is TRBV30; possible D gene TRBD2, 6 bases. V dropped 1 base and J dropped 10 bases, with 11 bases sitting between them. CDR3 size: 12 residues. The germline V gene encodes CDR1 GTSNPN and CDR2 SVGIG (reference sequence). Supplemented by reference TRBV30 and TRBJ2-1, the full variable domain reads SQTIHQWPATLVQPVGSPLSLECTVEGTSNPNLYWYRQAAGRGLQLLFYSVGIGQISSEVPQNLSASRPQDRQFILSSKKLLLSDSGFYLCAWSAGGDEQFFGPGTRLTVL.

V and J are TRBV2 and TRBJ1-2; D is ambiguous. V gave up 2 bases and J gave up 2 bases, with 18 bases separating them. Germline lookup yields CDR1 SNHLY and CDR2 FYNNEI. This CDR3 comprises 17 residues. The DNA of the CDR3 is TGTGCCAGCAGTGAAAGAGGAAGAGCGTATCTGAACTATGGCTACACCTTC. It translates to CASSERGRAYLNYGYTF.

CDR3 sequence reads: CASSHGGREQYF. CDR3 bases: TGCGCCAGCAGCCATGGGGGGCGCGAGCAGTACTTC. The chain is built from TRBV4-3 and TRBJ2-7; D may be TRBD1 or TRBD2 (6 bases each). V lost 3 bases to trimming and J lost 6 bases, with 9 bases between them. Germline V gene lookup returns CDR1 LGHNA and CDR2 YSLEER. This CDR3 has 12 amino acids.

The table lists this clonotype with a count of one. The genes are TRBV10-3 and TRBJ2-3, with 15 bases matching TRBD2. The J segment lost 4 bases and the V segment lost 0 bases, leaving 8 bases of the junction unmatched. Germline V gene sequence: CDR1 ENHRY, CDR2 SYGVKD. This CDR3 is 19 amino acids long. The CDR3 is CAISESGLAGGPKADTQYF. CDR3 nucleotides: TGTGCCATCAGTGAGTCCGGACTAGCGGGAGGGCCGAAGGCAGATACGCAGTATTTT.

V is TRBV4-2 and J is TRBJ2-3, with D maybe TRBD2 (6 bases). CDR1 is LGHNA and CDR2 is YNFKEQ in the germline V gene. Trimming left V 1 base short and J 4 bases short, with 12 bases between. The CDR3 runs 15 residues. DNA of the CDR3: TGTGCCAGCAGCCAAGCGGGAGAATCCCCAGATACGCAGTATTTT. It yields the protein CASSQAGESPDTQYF.

The chain employs TRBV19 and TRBJ1-3; 7 nucleotides match TRBD1. The CDR3 contains 14 residues. Trimming cost V 5 bases and J 0 bases; bases outside gene matches: 1. CDR1 is LNHDA and CDR2 is SQIVND in the germline V gene (reference sequence). CDR3 region: CASSPGGSGNTIYF. The CDR3 region has the DNA TGTGCCAGTAGTCCAGGGGGCTCTGGAAACACCATATATTTT.

The chain is built from TRBV10-3 and TRBJ2-3, with 8 bases that match TRBD1. The trim removed 3 bases at V and 6 bases at J, leaving 8 bases unmatched. Germline-derived CDR1 and CDR2 are ENHRY and SYGVKD. This CDR3 has 15 amino acids. The CDR3 loop reads CAISEADRVGDTQYF. CDR3 nucleotide sequence: TGTGCCATCAGTGAAGCGGACAGGGTAGGGGATACGCAGTATTTT.

V and J are TRBV5-4 and TRBJ1-2, with 9 bases that match TRBD1. This CDR3 has 15 amino acids. V shed 9 bases and J 6 bases; nucleotides not matched to a gene: 15. Germline CDR1 reads SGHNT; CDR2 reads YYREEE (reference sequence). DNA of the CDR3: TGTGCCATCGTAGAGGGACAGGGAACGACTGATGGCTACACCTTC. As protein: CAIVEGQGTTDGYTF.

The genes are TRBV29-1 and TRBJ1-1; D might be TRBD1 (6 bases). Trimming took off 6 bases at V and 1 base at J, with 12 bases between the two ends. The CDR3 totals 13 residues. Germline CDR1 is SQVTM and CDR2 is ANQGSEA. The CDR3 region has the DNA TGCAGCGTGGTGCAGGGGCCGAACACTGAAGCTTTCTTT. This gives the protein CSVVQGPNTEAFF.

This sequence joins TRBV29-1 and TRBJ2-7; D tentatively reads TRBD1 or TRBD2 (5 bases each). Germline values: CDR1 SQVTM, CDR2 ANQGSEA. Deletions cut 0 bases from V and 0 bases from J, with 18 bases between. This CDR3 is 17 amino acids long. This CDR3 is CSVEDYLDGDASYEQYF. The DNA of the CDR3 is TGCAGCGTTGAAGATTACCTAGATGGGGACGCCTCCTACGAGCAGTACTTC.

The chain employs TRBV27 and TRBJ2-7, with D maybe TRBD2 (5 bases). Germline lookup yields CDR1 MNHEY and CDR2 SMNVEV (reference sequence). V lost 5 bases, J lost 2 bases, and 13 bases lay in between. The CDR3 totals 14 residues. The CDR3 nucleotides are TGTGCCAGCAGTACCCGGGATCCTACCTACGAGCAGTACTTC. It encodes CASSTRDPTYEQYF.